This T cell receptor beta chain is from a study of blood T cell repertoires in COVID-19. Looking at the study overall: Nucleic acid was either cDNA or gDNA, and it came from T cells, B-cell-depleted T cells, or PBMCs.

The CDR3 loop spans 16 amino acids. The germline V gene has CDR1 MNHNS and CDR2 SASEGT. The ends were cut back, 3 bases at V and 4 bases at J, with 18 bases in the middle. This clone occurred once. The repertoire was sequenced with immunoSEQ multiplex PCR; TCRdb's copy has only in-frame clones and lacks some. The sample consists of more than 200,000 clones, around 86% of them appearing once. This TCR came from an older woman with COVID-19, enrolled during active disease. The chain joins TRBV6-1 to TRBJ1-2; D may be TRBD1 (5 bases). Sequences were obtained from peripheral blood. The CDR3 is CASSDPTEPLAYGYTF. CDR3 DNA: TGTGCCAGCAGTGACCCGACAGAGCCCTTAGCCTATGGCTACACCTTC.